The source of this T cell receptor beta chain is a study of cytomegalovirus exposure and HLA in healthy donors. The PCR used 60 Vbeta and 13 Jbeta primers. Sequencing was performed with immunoSEQ multiplex PCR; in TCRdb, only in-frame clones are kept and a portion is missing. The profile shows 200,000 to 250,000 clones, 70% of them singletons. Study-wide points: Some segments of the V type, notably TRBV6-2 and TRBV6-3, were excluded as indistinguishable. Donors were assumed by presence/absence analyses to have roughly uniform sequencing depth. It emerged from a later analysis that several of the most significant clusters appeared to be linked to common viral pathogens. Looking again later, the authors saw that most CMV-associated TCR beta chains seemed HLA-restricted.

CDR1 and CDR2 (germline): SNHLY, FYNNEI. With V trimmed by 5 bases and J by 5 bases, 10 bases remained unmatched. This CDR3 has 15 amino acids. This clone has a single count. Its antigen is unknown. The source is a man in his forties in good health and CMV-seropositive. The chain is built from TRBV2 and TRBJ2-5; 8 nucleotides agree with TRBD1. Material for sequencing was PBMCs. In DNA form, the CDR3 reads TGTGCCAGCAGTTCCAGGGGGCTGAGTTGGGAGACCCAGTACTTC. Translation: CASSSRGLSWETQYF.